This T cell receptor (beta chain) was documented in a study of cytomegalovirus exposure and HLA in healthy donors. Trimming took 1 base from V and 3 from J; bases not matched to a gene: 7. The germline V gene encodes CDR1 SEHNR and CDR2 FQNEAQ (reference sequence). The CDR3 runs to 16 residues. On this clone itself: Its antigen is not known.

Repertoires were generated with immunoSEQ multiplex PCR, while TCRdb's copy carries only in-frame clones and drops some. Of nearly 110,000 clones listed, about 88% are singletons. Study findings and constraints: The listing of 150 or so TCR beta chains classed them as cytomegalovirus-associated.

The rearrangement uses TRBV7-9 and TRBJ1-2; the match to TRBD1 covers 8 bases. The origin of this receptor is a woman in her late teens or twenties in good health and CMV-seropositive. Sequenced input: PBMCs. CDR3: CASSLVVGQADYGYTF. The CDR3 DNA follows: TGTGCCAGCAGCTTAGTGGTGGGACAGGCCGACTATGGCTACACCTTC.